A selection of T cell receptor beta chains follows, all from one sample in a study of blood T cell repertoires in COVID-19. Data came from immunoSEQ multiplex PCR; TCRdb stores just in-frame clones and leaves some out. The sample lists around 420,000 clones; approximately 86% were seen once. The sequenced sample was PBMCs or T cells enriched from blood (not recorded which). These TCRs come from a woman in her 40s with acute COVID-19. CDR3s include the opening cysteine and the closing phenylalanine or tryptophan. Fields, in order: V gene, D gene, clone size, J gene, CDR3 DNA, CDR3 protein. A D gene is named only where the DNA matches it firmly. The size field is filled for only some rows; it gives once, few, many or a size class.

TRBV7-9	-	-	TRBJ2-5	TGTGCCAGCAGCGAAGCCCTAGGACAGCAAGAGACCCAGTACTTC	CASSEALGQQETQYF
TRBV29-1	-	-	TRBJ1-1	TGCAGCGGATTACAGGGATCAATGAACACTGAAGCTTTCTTT	CSGLQGSMNTEAFF
TRBV11-3	-	-	TRBJ2-2	TGTGCCAGCAGCCAACTAGTGATCGGGGAGCTGTTTTTT	CASSQLVIGELFF
TRBV19	-	-	TRBJ1-4	TGTGCCAGTAGTCCCCGGGGAGCTGAACTTGGGGATGAAAAACTGTTTTTT	CASSPRGAELGDEKLFF
TRBV3-1/TRBV3-2	-	few	TRBJ2-5	TGTGCCAGCAGCCAAGCCGGCCAAGAGACCCAGTACTTC	CASSQAGQETQYF
TRBV3-1/TRBV3-2	TRBD1	once	TRBJ2-1	TGTGCCAGCAGCCCGGGACAGGGGCCCTACAATGAGCAGTTCTTC	CASSPGQGPYNEQFF
TRBV15	-	-	TRBJ1-2	TGTGCCACCAGCAGAGTCTCCGTCGGGCAGGGCTCTGGCTACACCTTC	CATSRVSVGQGSGYTF
TRBV7-9	-	-	TRBJ1-1	TGTGCCAGTCAAACAGGGCCAGGTGAAGCTTTCTTT	CASQTGPGEAFF
TRBV7-9	TRBD1	-	TRBJ1-1	TGTGCCAGCAGCCCGAGGGGGCTTGGCACTGAAGCTTTCTTT	CASSPRGLGTEAFF
TRBV11-2	-	-	TRBJ1-1	TGTGCCAGCAGCCTACTGAGGTGGAACACTGAAGCTTTCTTT	CASSLLRWNTEAFF
TRBV2	TRBD1	-	TRBJ2-1	TGTGCCAGCAGTGAACAGGGGGCCTACAATGAGCAGTTCTTC	CASSEQGAYNEQFF
TRBV7-9	TRBD1	-	TRBJ1-2	TGTGCCAGCAGCTTAGTAGGGGGCCCGTATGGCTACACCTTC	CASSLVGGPYGYTF
TRBV7-9	-	-	TRBJ1-1	TGTGCCAGCAGGCAGGGTATCAACACTGAAGCTTTCTTT	CASRQGINTEAFF
TRBV18	TRBD1	-	TRBJ1-2	TGTGCCAGCTCAGGCGATCAGGGGGCCTATGGCTACACCTTC	CASSGDQGAYGYTF
TRBV6-4	TRBD2	-	TRBJ2-1	TGTGCCAGCAGTGACTCCCAGCGGGGGGGCCGTGGCAATGAGCAGTTCTTC	CASSDSQRGGRGNEQFF
TRBV5-1	TRBD1	-	TRBJ1-2	TGCGCCAGCTGCCCTCAAGGGGGCAATAGCTACACCTTC	CASCPQGGNSYTF
TRBV23-1	-	-	TRBJ1-6	TGCGCCAGCAGTCAAGTTGACAGCCATAATTCACCCCTCCACTTT	CASSQVDSHNSPLHF
TRBV5-1	-	-	TRBJ2-3	TGCGCCAGCAGCTTGGGCTCAGACACAGATACGCAGTATTTT	CASSLGSDTDTQYF
TRBV4-2	TRBD1	-	TRBJ2-7	TGTGCCAGCAGCCAAGAGTCAGCGGACAGGGGACACTACGAGCAGTACTTC	CASSQESADRGHYEQYF
TRBV7-9	TRBD1	-	TRBJ2-2	TGTGCCAGCAGCTTTAGGACAGGGGCGAACACCGGGGAGCTGTTTTTT	CASSFRTGANTGELFF
TRBV7-9	-	-	TRBJ1-2	TGTGCCAGCAGCCTACAGGGAGCTAACTATGGCTACACCTTC	CASSLQGANYGYTF
TRBV5-1	-	-	TRBJ2-5	TGCGCCAGCAGCTATCAACTTCGGGAGACCCAGTACTTC	CASSYQLRETQYF
TRBV7-9	-	-	TRBJ2-7	TGTGCCAGCAGCTTAGCGGTGACTAACGAGCAGTACTTC	CASSLAVTNEQYF
TRBV3-1/TRBV3-2	TRBD1	-	TRBJ2-1	TGTGCCAGCAGCCAAGGAGCACAGGGGGAGCAGTTCTTC	CASSQGAQGEQFF
TRBV2	TRBD1	-	TRBJ1-1	TGTGCCAGCAGTGAAGTGAGGGGGCGGAACACTGAAGCTTTCTTT	CASSEVRGRNTEAFF
TRBV18	TRBD1	-	TRBJ1-2	TGTGCCAGCTCACCTTTGACAGGGTTGGGAGATGGCTACACCTTC	CASSPLTGLGDGYTF
TRBV19	-	once	TRBJ1-1	TGTGCCAGTAGCATAGGGAGGGGCACTGAAGCTTTCTTT	CASSIGRGTEAFF